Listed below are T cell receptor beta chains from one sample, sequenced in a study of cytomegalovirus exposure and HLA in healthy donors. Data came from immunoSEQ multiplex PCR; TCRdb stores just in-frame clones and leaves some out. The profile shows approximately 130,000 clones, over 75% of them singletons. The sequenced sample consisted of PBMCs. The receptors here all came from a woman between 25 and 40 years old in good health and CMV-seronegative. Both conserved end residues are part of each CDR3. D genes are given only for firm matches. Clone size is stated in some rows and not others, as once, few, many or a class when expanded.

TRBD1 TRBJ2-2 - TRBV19 TGTGCCAGTAGACCCTGGACAGGGGGCAGTAGGGACACCGGGGAGCTGTTTTTT CASRPWTGGSRDTGELFF
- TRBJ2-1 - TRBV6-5 TGTGCCAGCAGTTACTCGACAGCCAATGAGCAGTTCTTC CASSYSTANEQFF
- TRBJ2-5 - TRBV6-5 TGTGCCAGCAGTTATCTTCAGGGGCGCGACCAGACCCAGTACTTC CASSYLQGRDQTQYF
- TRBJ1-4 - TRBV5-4 TGTGCCAGCAGCCAACAGCATACCAATGAAAAACTGTTTTTT CASSQQHTNEKLFF
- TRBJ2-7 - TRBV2 TGTGCCAGCAGTGAAGGAAGGGACACCCCCTACGAGCAGTACTTC CASSEGRDTPYEQYF
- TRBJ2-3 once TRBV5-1 TGCGCCAGCAGCTCCAAGCGGAGACCAGATACGCAGTATTTT CASSSKRRPDTQYF
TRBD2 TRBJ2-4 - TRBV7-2 TGTGCCAGCAGCTTAGATAGTAGCGGGGGAAACATTCAGTACTTC CASSLDSSGGNIQYF
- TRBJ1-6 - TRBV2 TGTGCCAGCAGTGAATTTGGTACAGACCTTCATTCACCCCTCCACTTT CASSEFGTDLHSPLHF
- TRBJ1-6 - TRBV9 TGTGCCAGCAGCGCCGATCCTACAGGGACGGTTAATTCACCCCTCCACTTT CASSADPTGTVNSPLHF
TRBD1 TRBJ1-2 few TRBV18 TGTGCCAGCTCAACAGGGGCGAACTATGGCTACACCTTC CASSTGANYGYTF
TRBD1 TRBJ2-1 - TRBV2 TGTGCCAGCAGTGGGGACAGGGACGCTGAGCAGTTCTTC CASSGDRDAEQFF
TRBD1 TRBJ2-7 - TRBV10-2 TGCGCCAGCAGACCGGGACAGGGGTTTTACGAGCAGTACTTC CASRPGQGFYEQYF
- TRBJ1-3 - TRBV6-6 TGTGCCAGCACGGGGTTGGACACCATATATTTT CASTGLDTIYF
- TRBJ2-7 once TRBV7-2 TGTGCCAGCAGCACAAGTCAGGGCCTAACCTACGAGCAGTACTTC CASSTSQGLTYEQYF
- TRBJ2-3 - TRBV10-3 TGTGCCATCAGTGATCAAGGGGGAAGCACAGATACGCAGTATTTT CAISDQGGSTDTQYF
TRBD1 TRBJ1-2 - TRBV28 TGTGCCAGCAGGTGGACAGGGGCGCCCAACTATGGCTACACCTTC CASRWTGAPNYGYTF
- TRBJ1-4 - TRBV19 TGTGCCAGTAGCTTGAGGGGGGAAAAACTGTTTTTT CASSLRGEKLFF
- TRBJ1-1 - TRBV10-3 TGTGCCATCAGTAACAGGGATACTGAAGCTTTCTTT CAISNRDTEAFF
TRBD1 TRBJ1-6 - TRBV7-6 TGTGCCAGCAGCCGAGACAGGGGAGGGTCACCCCTCCACTTT CASSRDRGGSPLHF
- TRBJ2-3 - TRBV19 TGTGCCAGTAGTTTTACTTTGTCGGATACGCAGTATTTT CASSFTLSDTQYF
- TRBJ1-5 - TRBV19 TGTGCCAGTAGAGGGGGTCAGGGATTCAATCAGCCCCAGCATTTT CASRGGQGFNQPQHF
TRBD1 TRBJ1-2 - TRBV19 TGTGCCAGTAGGCGAAAGGGGACAGAGGCTAACTATGGCTACACCTTC CASRRKGTEANYGYTF
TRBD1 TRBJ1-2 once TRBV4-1 TGCGCCAGCAGCCAACCCGGGACAGGAGGCGGCTACACCTTC CASSQPGTGGGYTF
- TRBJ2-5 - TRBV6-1 TGTGCCAGCAGTGAAAATGACCGGGGGACCCAGTACTTC CASSENDRGTQYF
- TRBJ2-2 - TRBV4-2 TGTGCCAGCAGCCAAGTCCTCGGGGAGCTGTTTTTT CASSQVLGELFF
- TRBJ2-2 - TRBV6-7 TGTGCCAGCAGTTACTCGAGCGGGAACACCGGGGAGCTGTTTTTT CASSYSSGNTGELFF
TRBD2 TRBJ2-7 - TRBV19 TGTGCCAGTAGTAATCCGGGACGGGGGGAGTACGAGCAGTACTTC CASSNPGRGEYEQYF
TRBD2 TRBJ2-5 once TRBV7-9 TGTGCCAGCAGCTATCGACTAGCGGGGACTGAGACCCAGTACTTC CASSYRLAGTETQYF
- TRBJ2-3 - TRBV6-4 TGTGCCAGCAGTGTTAAGGGGGGGGACTCCGATACGCAGTATTTT CASSVKGGDSDTQYF
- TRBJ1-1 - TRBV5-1 TGCGCCAGCAGCGTCCCAGGGAAGGTGAACACTGAAGCTTTCTTT CASSVPGKVNTEAFF
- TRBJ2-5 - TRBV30 TGTGCCTGGTCTGGCCAGAACCAAGAGACCCAGTACTTC CAWSGQNQETQYF
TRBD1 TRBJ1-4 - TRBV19 TGTGCCAGTAGTATACGGGCAGGGGGGAATGAAAAACTGTTTTTT CASSIRAGGNEKLFF
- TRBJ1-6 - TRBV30 TGTGCCTGGCTAACCTATAATTCACCCCTCCACTTT CAWLTYNSPLHF
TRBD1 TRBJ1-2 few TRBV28 TGTGCCAGCAGTTCGGACAGGAATGGCTACACCTTC CASSSDRNGYTF
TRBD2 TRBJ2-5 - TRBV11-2 TGTGCCAGCAGCTTAGCTAGCGGGGGGGTACACCAAGAGACCCAGTACTTC CASSLASGGVHQETQYF
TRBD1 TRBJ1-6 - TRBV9 TGTGCCAGCAGTGACAGGGACGAGAGTTCACCCCTCCACTTT CASSDRDESSPLHF
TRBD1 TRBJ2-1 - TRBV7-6 TGTGCCAGCAGCTTCCGATCCCCGACAGGGAATCGCTACAATGAGCAGTTCTTC CASSFRSPTGNRYNEQFF
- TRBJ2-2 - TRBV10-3 TGTGCCATCAGTGTCAACCTAGGGGGCACCGGGGAGCTGTTTTTT CAISVNLGGTGELFF